The clone carrying this T cell receptor (beta chain) was seen once. No antigen is known for it. The PCR was carried out with 60 Vbeta primers and 13 Jbeta primers. Authors' data handling: In a later analysis, of around 83 million unique beta chains, around 9.9 million appeared in at least two donors. Sequencing was performed with immunoSEQ multiplex PCR; in TCRdb, only in-frame clones are kept and a portion is missing. V and J calls and clone size follow that table, whereas D and trimming were derived from the DNA. The sample yields around 220,000 clones, around 83% seen once. These data are taken from a study of cytomegalovirus exposure and HLA in healthy donors. Study outcomes and limitations: In most subjects, TCR beta sequences reportedly gave accurate predictions of HLA-A and HLA-B alleles. Most observed TCR sequences were rare, whereas some public TCRs were detected in many donors.

Germline values: CDR1 LNHDA, CDR2 SQIVND (reference sequence). The V segment lost 6 bases and the J segment 1 base; nucleotides outside the gene matches: 7. The CDR3 spans 15 residues. This TCR was recovered from a girl aged 10 to 17 in good health and CMV-seronegative. The chain uses TRBV19 and TRBJ1-2, with 8 bases matching TRBD1. Source material: PBMCs. The CDR3 loop reads CASSDDRGFNYGYTF. CDR3 coding DNA: TGTGCCAGTAGCGATGACAGGGGATTTAACTATGGCTACACCTTC. The full variable domain, rest sourced from reference TRBV19 and TRBJ1-2, is DGGITQSPKYLFRKEGQNVTLSCEQNLNHDAMYWYRQDPGQGLRLIYYSQIVNDFQKGDIAEGYSVSREKKESFPLTVTSAQKNPTAFYLCASSDDRGFNYGYTFGSGTRLTVV.